This entry describes one TCR beta chain. TCRdb keeps only in-frame clones here, not all; method: immunoSEQ multiplex PCR. The top ten hold 2.2% of the sample, which has around 100,000 clones, about 93% seen once. Germline-derived CDR1 and CDR2 are MDHEN and SYDVKM. Trimming took 6 bases from V and 6 from J, leaving 15 bases between them. This CDR3 contains 14 residues. The sample is drawn from a study of T cell responses to AZD1222 COVID-19 vaccine. The sample here was peripheral blood, taken on day 0 of AZD1222 vaccination. The chain carries TRBV28 and TRBJ2-1; D unclear. This receptor was obtained from an adult in good health. CDR3 residues: CASRSGMERNEQFF. In DNA form, the CDR3 reads TGTGCCAGCAGGTCAGGAATGGAGCGCAATGAGCAGTTCTTC.